One and the same sample provided the 2 T cell receptor beta chains below, sequenced in a study of T cells in Graves' hyperthyroidism and ophthalmopathy. TCR beta CDR3 region amplification was performed from RNA transcripts. Researchers ran a first-round RT-PCR on the TCR CDR3 using the HTBI primer set. A single record per CDR3 protein comes from TCRdb applying MiXCR to the multiplex PCR reads. The sample has approximately 870,000 distinct CDR3 sequences; roughly 40% are singletons. The sequenced sample was blood. The receptors were gathered from a man aged 18 to 29 with Graves' hyperthyroidism.

This chain uses TRBV9 with TRBJ1-2; tentative D call: TRBD1 (5 bases). With 4 bases removed from V and 6 bases from J, the gap between germline ends came to 19 bases. CDR3 length: 15 residues. Germline V gene data show CDR1 as SGDLS and CDR2 as YYNGEE. Here the CDR3 reads CASSLKAGGADGYTF. The DNA for the CDR3 is TGTGCCAGCAGCCTTAAAGCGGGAGGGGCGGATGGCTACACCTTC.

Many counts were recorded for this clonotype. This chain links TRBV20-1 with TRBJ2-5, with 12 bases that match TRBD2. This CDR3 comprises 15 residues. Germline CDR1 and CDR2: DFQATT and SNEGSKA (reference sequence). The V segment lost 1 base and the J segment 3 bases; nucleotides outside the gene matches: 3. In DNA form, the CDR3 reads TGCAGTGCTAGAGGCCCTAGCGGGAGGGAAGAGACCCAGTACTTC. This sequence encodes CSARGPSGREETQYF.